The 3 T cell receptor beta chains in this list originate from one sample, sequenced in a study of T cell repertoires in cytomegalovirus infection. These receptors' targets are unknown. From the reads, TCRdb called clonotypes with MiXCR, one entry per CDR3 protein. There are approximately 110,000 distinct CDR3 sequences in the sample; approximately 45% occur only once, and about two thirds lies in the top ten. The sample consisted of CD8+ T cells from cultured PBMCs, taken from culture after CMV antigen stimulation. The receptors come from a human donor in good health (CMV status not recorded). Some clones in this sample may be carry-over from other donors' samples.

The chain is built from TRBV19 and TRBJ2-2; D might be TRBD2 (7 bases). The CDR3 sequence is 17 residues long. Germline CDR1 and CDR2: LNHDA and SQIVND (reference sequence). Trimming pared 5 bases from V and 6 bases from J, leaving 22 bases between. The CDR3 loop is CASSVSRSRGAAGELFF. The CDR3 DNA follows: TGTGCCAGTAGTGTCAGTCGGAGTCGGGGGGCGGCCGGGGAGCTGTTTTTT. The full variable domain, in which reference TRBV19 and TRBJ2-2 provide the parts outside the CDR3, is DGGITQSPKYLFRKEGQNVTLSCEQNLNHDAMYWYRQDPGQGLRLIYYSQIVNDFQKGDIAEGYSVSREKKESFPLTVTSAQKNPTAFYLCASSVSRSRGAAGELFFGEGSRLTVL.

The J gene is TRBJ2-3, the V gene TRBV19; 9 nucleotides agree with TRBD1. Germline CDR1 LNHDA, CDR2 SQIVND (reference sequence). Trimming cost V 5 bases and J 3 bases; bases outside gene matches: 6. The CDR3 contains 15 residues. The CDR3 bases are TGTGCCAGTAGTGCGACAGGGGGTAGGACAGATACGCAGTATTTT. It encodes CASSATGGRTDTQYF.

This clonotype was seen ten or more times. DNA of the CDR3: TGTGCCAGCAGCTTAATGGGGCATGAGCAGTTCTTC. It codes for CASSLMGHEQFF. V is TRBV7-9 and J is TRBJ2-1; D is perhaps TRBD1 (5 bases). The germline V gene encodes CDR1 SEHNR and CDR2 FQNEAQ (reference sequence). V was clipped by 2 bases and J by 8 bases, with 7 bases between them. This CDR3 is built from 12 residues.